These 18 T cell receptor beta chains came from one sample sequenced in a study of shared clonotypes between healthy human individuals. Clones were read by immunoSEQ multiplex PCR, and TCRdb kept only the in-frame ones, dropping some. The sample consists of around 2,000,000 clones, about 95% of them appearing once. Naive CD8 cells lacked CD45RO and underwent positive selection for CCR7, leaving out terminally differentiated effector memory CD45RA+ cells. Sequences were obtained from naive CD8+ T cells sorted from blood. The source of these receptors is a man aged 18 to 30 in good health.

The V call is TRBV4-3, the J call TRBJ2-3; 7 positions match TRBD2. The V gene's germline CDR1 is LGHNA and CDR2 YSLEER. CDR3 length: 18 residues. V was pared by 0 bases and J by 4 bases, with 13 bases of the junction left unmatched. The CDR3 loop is CASSQDTLTSVPPDTQYF. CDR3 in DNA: TGCGCCAGCAGCCAAGATACTTTAACTAGCGTTCCACCAGATACGCAGTATTTT.

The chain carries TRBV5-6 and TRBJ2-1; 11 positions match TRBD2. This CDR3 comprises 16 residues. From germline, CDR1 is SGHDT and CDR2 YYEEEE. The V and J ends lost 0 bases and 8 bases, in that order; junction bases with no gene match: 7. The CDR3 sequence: CASSLVTSGKGHEQFF. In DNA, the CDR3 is TGTGCCAGCAGCTTGGTGACTAGCGGGAAAGGCCATGAGCAGTTCTTC. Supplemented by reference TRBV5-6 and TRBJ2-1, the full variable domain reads DAGVTQSPTHLIKTRGQQVTLRCSPKSGHDTVSWYQQALGQGPQFIFQYYEEEERQRGNFPDRFSGHQFPNYSSELNVNALLLGDSALYLCASSLVTSGKGHEQFFGPGTRLTVL.

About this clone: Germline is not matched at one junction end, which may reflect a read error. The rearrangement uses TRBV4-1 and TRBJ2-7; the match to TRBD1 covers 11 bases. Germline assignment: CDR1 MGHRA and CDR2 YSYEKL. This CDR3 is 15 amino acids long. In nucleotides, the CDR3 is TGCGCCAGCAGCCTAAGGACAGGGGGCTCCCACGAGCAGTACTTC. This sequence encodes CASSLRTGGSHEQYF.

CDR3 coding DNA: TGTGCCAGCAGCCCCTATGGGGAGGACACCTACGAGCAGTACTTC. Its protein product is CASSPYGEDTYEQYF. V is TRBV28 and J is TRBJ2-7, with a tentative D call TRBD2 (6 bases). Trimming left V 6 bases short and J 2 bases short, with 17 bases between. CDR3 length: 15 amino acids. Germline V gives CDR1 MDHEN, CDR2 SYDVKM.

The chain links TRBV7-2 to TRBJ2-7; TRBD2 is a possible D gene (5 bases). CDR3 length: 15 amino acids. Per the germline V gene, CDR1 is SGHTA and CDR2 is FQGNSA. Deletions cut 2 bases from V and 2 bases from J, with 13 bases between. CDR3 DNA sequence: TGTGCCAGCAGCTTATCTCCTAGCACTACCTACGAGCAGTACTTC. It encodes CASSLSPSTTYEQYF.

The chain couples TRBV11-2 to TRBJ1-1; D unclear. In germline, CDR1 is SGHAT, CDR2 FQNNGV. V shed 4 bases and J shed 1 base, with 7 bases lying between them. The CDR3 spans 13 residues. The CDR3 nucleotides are TGTGCCAGCAGCTACGGATGGAACACTGAAGCTTTCTTT. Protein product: CASSYGWNTEAFF. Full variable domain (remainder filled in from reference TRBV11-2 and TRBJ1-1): EAGVAQSPRYKIIEKRQSVAFWCNPISGHATLYWYQQILGQGPKLLIQFQNNGVVDDSQLPKDRFSAERLKGVDSTLKIQPAKLEDSAVYLCASSYGWNTEAFFGQGTRLTVV.

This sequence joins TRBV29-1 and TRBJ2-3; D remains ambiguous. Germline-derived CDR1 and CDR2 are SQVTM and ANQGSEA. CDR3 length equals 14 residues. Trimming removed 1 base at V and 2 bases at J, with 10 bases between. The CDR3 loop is CSVEGTENTDTQYF. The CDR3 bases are TGCAGCGTTGAAGGGACCGAAAACACAGATACGCAGTATTTT.

The CDR3 reads CASSPHSRGPPHYEQYF. The CDR3 DNA is TGTGCCAGCAGCCCCCATTCCAGAGGACCCCCCCACTACGAGCAGTACTTC. The genes are TRBV9 and TRBJ2-7; D is unclear. V lost 4 bases to trimming and J lost 3 bases, with 23 bases between them. In germline, CDR1 is SGDLS, CDR2 YYNGEE. The CDR3 runs to 17 residues.

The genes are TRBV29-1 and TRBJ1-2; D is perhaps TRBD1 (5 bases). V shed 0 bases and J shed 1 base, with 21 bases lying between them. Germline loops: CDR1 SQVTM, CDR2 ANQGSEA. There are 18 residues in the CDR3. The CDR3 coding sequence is TGCAGCGTTGAAGAACCCCTCTCTCCGGGGGGATTTAACTATGGCTACACCTTC. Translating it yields CSVEEPLSPGGFNYGYTF.

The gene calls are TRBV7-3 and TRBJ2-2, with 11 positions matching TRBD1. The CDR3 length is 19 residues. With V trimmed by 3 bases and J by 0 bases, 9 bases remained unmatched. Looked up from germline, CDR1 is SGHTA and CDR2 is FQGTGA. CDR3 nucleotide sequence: TGTGCCAGCAGCTTCTACGGACAGGGGGCACAACCGAACACCGGGGAGCTGTTTTTT. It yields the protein CASSFYGQGAQPNTGELFF.

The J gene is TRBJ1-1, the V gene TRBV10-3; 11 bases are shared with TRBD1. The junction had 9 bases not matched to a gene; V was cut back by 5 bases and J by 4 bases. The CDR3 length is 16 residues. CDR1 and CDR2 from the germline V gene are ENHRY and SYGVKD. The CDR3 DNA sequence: TGTGCCATCAGTCCGTTTGCCGGGACAGGGGGCACTGAAGCTTTCTTT. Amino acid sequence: CAISPFAGTGGTEAFF.

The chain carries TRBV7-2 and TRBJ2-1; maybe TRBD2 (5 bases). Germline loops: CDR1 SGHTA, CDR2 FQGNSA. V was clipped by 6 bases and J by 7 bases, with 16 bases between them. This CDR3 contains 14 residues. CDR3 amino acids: CASSPVGGGNEQFF. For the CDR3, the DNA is TGTGCCAGCAGTCCCGTTGGCGGCGGGAATGAGCAGTTCTTC.

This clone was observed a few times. The CDR3 DNA follows: TGTGCCACCGCGGGCGGGACATTACGATTGGAGATGGAGACCCAGTACTTC. This gives the protein CATAGGTLRLEMETQYF. J is TRBJ2-5 and V is TRBV10-3, with D perhaps given as TRBD1 or TRBD2 (6 bases each). Germline lookup yields CDR1 ENHRY and CDR2 SYGVKD. Between the trimmed V and J ends, which lost 10 bases and 5 bases, there was a span of 29 bases. CDR3 length equals 17 residues.

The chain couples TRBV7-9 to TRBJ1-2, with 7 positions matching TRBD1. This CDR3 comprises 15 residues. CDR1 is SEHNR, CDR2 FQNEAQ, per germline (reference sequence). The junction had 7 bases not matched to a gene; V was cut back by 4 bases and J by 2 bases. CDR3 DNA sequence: TGTGCCAGCAGCTACTCGGGACAGATAAACTATGGCTACACCTTC. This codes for CASSYSGQINYGYTF.

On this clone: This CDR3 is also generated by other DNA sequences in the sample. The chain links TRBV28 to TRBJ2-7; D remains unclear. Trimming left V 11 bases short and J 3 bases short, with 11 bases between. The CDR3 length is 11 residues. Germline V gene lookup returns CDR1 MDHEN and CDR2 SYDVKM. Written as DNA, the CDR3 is TGTGCCTCCTCGAGTATCTACGAGCAGTACTTC. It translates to CASSSIYEQYF.

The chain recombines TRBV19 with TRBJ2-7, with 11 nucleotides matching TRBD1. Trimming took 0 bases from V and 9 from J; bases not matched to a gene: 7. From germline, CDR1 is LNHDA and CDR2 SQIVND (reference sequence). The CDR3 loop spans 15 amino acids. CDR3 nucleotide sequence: TGTGCCAGTAGTATAGACTGGGACAGGGGGAAAGGGCAGTACTTC. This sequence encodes CASSIDWDRGKGQYF.

CDR3 nucleotide sequence: TGTGCCAGCAGCGAAATTGGGGGAAACACTGAAGCTTTCTTT. Translating it yields CASSEIGGNTEAFF. V gene TRBV7-3 combines with J gene TRBJ1-1, with D possibly being TRBD1 (5 bases). Germline assignment: CDR1 SGHTA and CDR2 FQGTGA. The CDR3 totals 14 residues. V was cut by 5 bases and J by 2 bases, with 12 bases left in between.

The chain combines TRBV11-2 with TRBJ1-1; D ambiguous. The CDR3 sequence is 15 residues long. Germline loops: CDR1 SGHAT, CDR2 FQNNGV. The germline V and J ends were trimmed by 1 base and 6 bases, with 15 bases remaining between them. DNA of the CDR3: TGTGCCAGCAGCTTAGCGGCGGACCCGAGGGCTGAAGCTTTCTTT. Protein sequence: CASSLAADPRAEAFF.